The 22 T cell receptor beta chains below come from one sample, sequenced in a study of blood T cell repertoires in COVID-19. TCRdb's copy holds only in-frame clones and misses some; the assay was immunoSEQ multiplex PCR. The table includes tens of thousands of clones, over 65% detected once. Sequenced material: peripheral blood. These receptor sequences come from a human donor in a cohort sampled during active COVID-19.

V and J are TRBV5-5 and TRBJ1-5; possibly TRBD1 for D (5 bases). The CDR3 loop spans 14 amino acids. CDR1 and CDR2 from the germline V gene are SGHKS and YYEKEE (reference sequence). V lost 3 bases and J lost 7, with 14 bases in between. This chain's CDR3 is CASSSVSGGQPQHF. In nucleotides, the CDR3 is TGTGCCAGCAGCTCGGTGTCCGGGGGGCAGCCCCAGCATTTT.

The CDR3 reads CASSVAGGSSYNEQFF. The CDR3 DNA reads TGTGCCAGCAGTGTAGCGGGAGGGAGCTCCTACAATGAGCAGTTCTTC. The rearrangement links TRBV28 to TRBJ2-1, with 11 positions matching TRBD2. The CDR3 is 16 amino acids. Germline assignment: CDR1 MDHEN and CDR2 SYDVKM. The trim removed 5 bases at V and 0 bases at J, leaving 3 bases unmatched.

The J gene is TRBJ1-2, the V gene TRBV6-5, with 7 bases that match TRBD1. Germline CDR1 reads MNHEY; CDR2 reads SVGAGI. This CDR3 contains 13 residues. Losses at the gene ends were 2 bases for V and 11 bases for J; bases not matched to a gene: 8. The CDR3, as DNA: TGTGCCAGCAGTTACCTCGGACAGGCGACTTACACCTTC. Amino acid sequence: CASSYLGQATYTF.

The chain is built from TRBV28 and TRBJ2-5; the match to TRBD1 covers 7 bases. CDR1 MDHEN and CDR2 SYDVKM come from the germline V gene. V gave up 4 bases and J gave up 5 bases; unmatched junction bases: 7. CDR3 length: 14 residues. This CDR3 is CASSSDRVGETQYF. Written as DNA, the CDR3 is TGTGCCAGCAGTTCCGACAGGGTTGGGGAGACCCAGTACTTC. Drawing the rest from reference TRBV28 and TRBJ2-5, the complete variable domain is DVKVTQSSRYLVKRTGEKVFLECVQDMDHENMFWYRQDPGLGLRLIYFSYDVKMKEKGDIPEGYSVSREKKERFSLILESASTNQTSMYLCASSSDRVGETQYFGPGTRLLVL.

The chain combines TRBV28 with TRBJ1-1; D perhaps matches TRBD1 (6 bases). The ends were cut back, 5 bases at V and 1 base at J, with 14 bases in the middle. This CDR3 is built from 15 residues. Germline values: CDR1 MDHEN, CDR2 SYDVKM. CDR3 coding DNA: TGTGCCAGCAGTCCTGGACAGATGCCGAACACTGAAGCTTTCTTT. It translates to CASSPGQMPNTEAFF.

The chain joins TRBV11-2 to TRBJ2-5; TRBD2 is a possible D gene (7 bases). V lost 0 bases to trimming and J lost 5 bases, with 13 bases between them. The CDR3 length is 15 residues. CDR1 and CDR2 from the germline V gene are SGHAT and FQNNGV. In nucleotides, the CDR3 is TGTGCCAGCAGCTTAGAGGGGGGGCGTGGGGAGACCCAGTACTTC. Protein sequence: CASSLEGGRGETQYF.

The chain uses TRBV20-1 and TRBJ2-3; TRBD2 matches at 8 bases. V was pared by 6 bases and J by 4 bases, with 12 bases of the junction left unmatched. This CDR3 comprises 15 residues. The germline gives CDR1 DFQATT, CDR2 SNEGSKA (reference sequence). The DNA of the CDR3 is TGCAGTGCAAGTACCGGGACTAGTTGGGCAGATACGCAGTATTTT. It translates to CSASTGTSWADTQYF.

The chain employs TRBV21-1 and TRBJ2-7; TRBD2 was called by the table and not checked on the DNA. TRBV21-1 is termed a pseudogene. There are 15 residues in the CDR3. CDR3 nucleotide sequence: TGTGCCAGCAGCAAATGGGGGGGGAAGGGCGACGAGCAGTACTTC. This translates into CASSKWGGKGDEQYF.

The CDR3 nucleotides are TGTGCCAGCAGTTACCAGGGGAAGAGCACAGATACGCAGTATTTT. The encoded protein is CASSYQGKSTDTQYF. The chain joins TRBV6-6 to TRBJ2-3; possible D gene TRBD1, 6 bases. Germline V gives CDR1 MNHNY, CDR2 SVGAGI (reference sequence). Trimming removed 2 bases at V and 0 bases at J, with 9 bases between. This CDR3 region has 15 residues.

A single count supports this clone. This chain joins TRBV15 and TRBJ2-7; TRBD1 agrees at 8 bases. Trimming at V came to 1 base and at J to 1 base, leaving 3 bases not matched to a gene. The germline V gene has CDR1 LNHNV and CDR2 YYDKDF (reference sequence). This CDR3 is built from 15 residues. In DNA form, the CDR3 reads TGTGCCACCAGCAGAGGGACAGGGATATCCTACGAGCAGTACTTC. It codes for CATSRGTGISYEQYF.

This chain links TRBV7-9 with TRBJ2-5, with TRBD2 matching 11 bases. V was pared by 4 bases and J by 2 bases, with 3 bases of the junction left unmatched. This CDR3 spans 15 amino acids. Germline CDR1 is SEHNR and CDR2 is FQNEAQ (reference sequence). CDR3 loop: CASSSGLAVQETQYF. CDR3 nucleotide sequence: TGTGCCAGCAGCTCGGGACTAGCGGTACAAGAGACCCAGTACTTC.

The chain links TRBV2 to TRBJ1-5, with 11 positions matching TRBD1. The V segment lost 5 bases and the J segment 8 bases; nucleotides outside the gene matches: 5. Germline V lookup: CDR1 SNHLY, CDR2 FYNNEI. The CDR3 is 14 amino acids. CDR3 sequence: CASSRDRGGEPQHF. In nucleotides, the CDR3 is TGTGCCAGCAGTAGGGACAGGGGGGGAGAGCCCCAGCATTTT.

This rearrangement joins TRBV19 to TRBJ1-6; possibly TRBD1 for D (5 bases). Germline V lookup: CDR1 LNHDA, CDR2 SQIVND (reference sequence). CDR3 length equals 15 residues. V lost 0 bases, J lost 10 bases, and 13 bases lay in between. The CDR3 nucleotides read TGTGCCAGTAGTATAGATTACAGGCCAGGATCACCCCTCCACTTT. Protein sequence: CASSIDYRPGSPLHF. Combining the CDR3 with reference TRBV19 and TRBJ1-6 gives the whole variable domain DGGITQSPKYLFRKEGQNVTLSCEQNLNHDAMYWYRQDPGQGLRLIYYSQIVNDFQKGDIAEGYSVSREKKESFPLTVTSAQKNPTAFYLCASSIDYRPGSPLHFGNGTRLTVT.

The chain is built from TRBV7-2 and TRBJ2-1; a weak D match, TRBD2 (8 bases). Germline lookup yields CDR1 SGHTA and CDR2 FQGNSA. The V gene lost 0 bases and the J gene lost 7 bases, with 13 bases spanning the gap. This CDR3 region has 15 residues. CDR3 sequence: CASSLAGGGRNEQFF. CDR3 coding DNA: TGTGCCAGCAGCTTAGCAGGGGGCGGGAGGAATGAGCAGTTCTTC.

Only a few counts were recorded for this clone. V and J are TRBV3-1 (or the pseudogene TRBV3-2) and TRBJ2-4; no clear D. V shed 2 bases and J shed 4 bases, with 12 bases lying between them. The CDR3 has 15 amino acids. CDR1 and CDR2 (germline): LGHDT, YNNKEL (reference sequence). The CDR3 reads CASSQLLAQKNIQYF. The DNA of the CDR3 is TGTGCCAGCAGCCAACTTTTAGCCCAAAAAAACATTCAGTACTTC.

This clone was seen once. The rearrangement uses TRBV3-1 (or the pseudogene TRBV3-2) and TRBJ2-1; 8 nucleotides line up with TRBD2. The V segment lost 4 bases and the J segment 8 bases; nucleotides outside the gene matches: 16. Per germline, CDR1 LGHDT and CDR2 YNNKEL (reference sequence). This CDR3 region has 17 residues. In DNA, the CDR3 is TGTGCCAGCAGCCGTCCCGGACGGGAGGGCCGGGGCCATGAGCAGTTCTTC. Its protein is CASSRPGREGRGHEQFF.

This rearrangement joins TRBV4-2 to TRBJ2-7; D possibly corresponds to TRBD1 (6 bases). Germline V gene lookup returns CDR1 LGHNA and CDR2 YNFKEQ. The CDR3 totals 15 residues. V lost 2 bases, J lost 0 bases, and 11 bases lay in between. CDR3 DNA sequence: TGTGCCAGCAGCCAATCTCCAGGGGCCTCCTACGAGCAGTACTTC. This codes for CASSQSPGASYEQYF.

The chain employs TRBV7-9 and TRBJ1-6; D is perhaps TRBD1 (6 bases). V was cut by 0 bases and J by 5 bases, with 17 bases left in between. Germline CDR1 SEHNR, CDR2 FQNEAQ (reference sequence). This CDR3 comprises 18 residues. CDR3 nucleotide sequence: TGTGCCAGCAGCTTAGCGCTGGCAGACGGGGGGCATAATTCACCCCTCCACTTT. Amino acid sequence: CASSLALADGGHNSPLHF.

This sequence joins TRBV4-2 and TRBJ1-1; tentative D call: TRBD1 (6 bases). The CDR3 covers 18 residues. In germline, CDR1 is LGHNA, CDR2 YNFKEQ. V was clipped by 3 bases and J by 2 bases, with 22 bases between them. The CDR3 DNA is TGTGCCAGCAGCCACTCAACGGGGGGCCCGGAAGGAAACACTGAAGCTTTCTTT. Translation: CASSHSTGGPEGNTEAFF.

This chain connects TRBV12-5 to TRBJ1-6; D gene unclear. Per the germline V gene, CDR1 is LGHNT and CDR2 is FRNRAP. The V end lost 5 bases, the J end lost 10 bases, and 15 bases lay between the germline ends. CDR3 length: 14 amino acids. CDR3 sequence: CASGPQAGRSPLHF. CDR3 sequence (DNA): TGTGCTAGTGGTCCCCAGGCGGGAAGGTCACCCCTCCACTTT.

The gene calls are TRBV4-3 and TRBJ2-1; D call uncertain. Trimming pared 1 base from V and 2 bases from J, leaving 12 bases between. CDR1 LGHNA and CDR2 YSLEER come from the germline V gene. The CDR3 runs to 16 residues. The CDR3 protein is CASSQVGRPTYNEQFF. The CDR3 coding sequence is TGCGCCAGCAGCCAAGTAGGCAGGCCTACCTACAATGAGCAGTTCTTC.

The V gene is TRBV7-2, the J gene TRBJ2-1; perhaps TRBD1 as D (5 bases). The CDR3 covers 14 residues. The germline CDR1 and CDR2 sequences are SGHTA and FQGNSA. Deletions cut 0 bases from V and 5 bases from J, with 8 bases between. CDR3 bases: TGTGCCAGCAGCTTAGCGGGGCTCAACAATGAGCAGTTCTTC. It is translated as CASSLAGLNNEQFF.